This T cell receptor beta chain was found in a study of blood T cell repertoires in COVID-19. Study-level information: The United States, Italy and Spain supplied acute and convalescent COVID-19 samples.

The data were produced by immunoSEQ multiplex PCR, yet TCRdb's version contains in-frame clones alone and is incomplete. The sample has 150,000 to 200,000 clones; more than 70% are singletons. The germline gives CDR1 SGDLS, CDR2 YYNGEE. V shed 4 bases, J shed 2 bases, and the junction held 6 bases outside the gene matches. The CDR3 runs 14 residues. This receptor was identified in a woman aged 55-69 years with acute or convalescent COVID-19. V and J are TRBV9 and TRBJ2-7; 7 nucleotides agree with TRBD2. The specimen sequenced was peripheral blood. The CDR3 here is CASSSGGGTYEQYF. CDR3 sequence (DNA): TGTGCCAGCAGCTCTGGGGGAGGGACCTACGAGCAGTACTTC.